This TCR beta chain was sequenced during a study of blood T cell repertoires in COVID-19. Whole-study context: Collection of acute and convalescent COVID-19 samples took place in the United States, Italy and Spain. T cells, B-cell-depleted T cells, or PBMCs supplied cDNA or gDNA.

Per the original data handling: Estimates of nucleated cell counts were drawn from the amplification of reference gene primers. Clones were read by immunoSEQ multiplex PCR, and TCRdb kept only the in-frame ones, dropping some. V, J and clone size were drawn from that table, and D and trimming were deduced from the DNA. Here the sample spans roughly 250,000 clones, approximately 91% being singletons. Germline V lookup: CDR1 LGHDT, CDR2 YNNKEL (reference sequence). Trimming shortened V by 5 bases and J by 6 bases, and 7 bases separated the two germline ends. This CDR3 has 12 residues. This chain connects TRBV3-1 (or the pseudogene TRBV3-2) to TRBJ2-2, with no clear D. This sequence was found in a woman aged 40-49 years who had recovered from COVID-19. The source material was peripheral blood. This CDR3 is CASSAFAGELFF. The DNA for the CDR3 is TGTGCCAGCAGCGCGTTCGCCGGGGAGCTGTTTTTT.